The 7 T cell receptor beta chains reported below all come from one sample, sequenced in a study of blood T cells in healthy people across ages. It was with a sample-barcoded 5' primer and a J-beta primer mix that a second PCR of roughly 7 to 12 cycles was run. TCRdb itself ran the 5' RACE reads through MiXCR, one entry per CDR3 protein. This table has more than 500,000 distinct CDR3 sequences, about 26% appearing once. In addition, the sample was reused for a study of T cells of mothers and their children.

The sample taken for sequencing was blood. The receptors come from a boy aged 2 to 10 in good health.

This clonotype was found many times. The chain recombines TRBV7-8 with TRBJ2-3, with 8 positions matching TRBD2. Germline assignment: CDR1 SGHVS and CDR2 FQNEAQ. V dropped 1 base and J dropped 1; count of bases not matched to a gene: 7. The CDR3 contains 17 residues. CDR3 bases: TGTGCCAGCAGCTTAGAGGGAAGCGGGGGCCGCACAGATACGCAGTATTTT. Translating it yields CASSLEGSGGRTDTQYF.

This clonotype was counted a single time. This rearrangement joins TRBV5-1 to TRBJ2-2; 8 bases fit TRBD2. The CDR3 runs to 17 residues. The junction had 12 bases not matched to a gene; V was cut back by 4 bases and J by 4 bases. From germline, CDR1 is SGHRS and CDR2 YFSETQ. As DNA, the CDR3 is TGCGCCAGCAGCCCTGGGGAGGGGACTAGTCCCACCGGGGAGCTGTTTTTT. It is translated as CASSPGEGTSPTGELFF.

This clonotype was seen a few times. The chain uses TRBV2 and TRBJ2-1, with 11 nucleotides matching TRBD2. The CDR3 extends over 18 amino acids. Unmatched junction bases numbered 14, after V lost 2 bases and J lost 8 bases. Germline V gene sequence: CDR1 SNHLY, CDR2 FYNNEI. CDR3 in DNA: TGTGCCAGCAGTGAACGTCGTCGGGTTAGCGGGGGGGATGATGAGCAGTTCTTC. It specifies CASSERRRVSGGDDEQFF.

This clonotype was recorded once. This rearrangement joins TRBV6-2 or TRBV6-3 to TRBJ2-3, with D possibly matching TRBD2 (6 bases). Germline CDR1 MNHEY, CDR2 SVGEGT. V lost 3 bases and J lost 5, with 15 bases in between. CDR3 length equals 15 residues. This CDR3 is CASSYAKLAGDTQYF. CDR3 coding DNA: TGTGCCAGCAGTTATGCGAAACTAGCTGGAGATACGCAGTATTTT.

The chain is built from TRBV6-5 and TRBJ1-2; D gene uncertain. Trimming cost V 0 bases and J 5 bases, with 10 bases left between them. The CDR3 covers 14 residues. Germline CDR1 reads MNHEY; CDR2 reads SVGAGI. The CDR3 protein is CASSYSIGTYGYTF. The CDR3, as DNA: TGTGCCAGCAGTTACTCGATAGGAACTTATGGCTACACCTTC.

The genes are TRBV7-8 and TRBJ2-4, with 15 bases matching TRBD2. CDR1 SGHVS and CDR2 FQNEAQ come from the germline V gene. V shed 5 bases and J 7 bases; nucleotides not matched to a gene: 6. CDR3 length: 16 amino acids. The CDR3 is CASSPSGTSGRNIQYF. Here the CDR3 DNA reads TGTGCCAGCAGCCCATCCGGGACTAGCGGGAGGAACATTCAGTACTTC.

This clonotype was observed a few times. The V gene is TRBV29-1, the J gene TRBJ2-1, with TRBD2 identical over 14 bases. V was clipped by 5 bases and J by 0 bases; unmatched bases: 9. This CDR3 has 18 amino acids. Germline V gene data show CDR1 as SQVTM and CDR2 as ANQGSEA. The DNA for the CDR3 is TGCAGCGTTCTTGGGACTAGCGGGGGCCCCAGCTCCTACAATGAGCAGTTCTTC. Its protein product is CSVLGTSGGPSSYNEQFF.